The next 25 T cell receptor beta chains were all read from a single sample in a study of cytomegalovirus exposure and HLA in healthy donors. Primers for the PCR totalled 60 Vbeta and 13 Jbeta. The data were produced by immunoSEQ multiplex PCR, yet TCRdb's version contains in-frame clones alone and is incomplete. Here the sample spans 210,000 or so clones, about 77% being singletons. Source material: PBMCs. These receptors were collected from a boy aged 10-17 years in good health and CMV-seronegative.

The chain joins TRBV19 to TRBJ1-1; 8 bases map to TRBD1. This CDR3 comprises 13 residues. CDR1 LNHDA and CDR2 SQIVND come from the germline V gene (reference sequence). Trimming removed 10 bases from V and 4 bases from J; junction bases left unmatched: 8. The CDR3 sequence is CATTDRGGTEAFF. CDR3 sequence (DNA): TGTGCCACGACAGACAGGGGCGGCACTGAAGCTTTCTTT. Full variable domain (rest looked up from reference TRBV19 and TRBJ1-1): DGGITQSPKYLFRKEGQNVTLSCEQNLNHDAMYWYRQDPGQGLRLIYYSQIVNDFQKGDIAEGYSVSREKKESFPLTVTSAQKNPTAFYLCATTDRGGTEAFFGQGTRLTVV.

V usage is TRBV27 and J usage is TRBJ1-2; the D gene is possibly TRBD1 (6 bases). Between the trimmed V and J ends, which lost 5 bases and 4 bases, there was a span of 17 bases. The CDR3 is made up of 15 amino acids. Germline CDR1 is MNHEY and CDR2 is SMNVEV (reference sequence). Here the CDR3 reads CASSPGTLPSYGYTF. The CDR3 DNA reads as TGTGCCAGCAGTCCCGGGACATTACCGTCCTATGGCTACACCTTC.

In its sample, this clone was seen a few times. The chain carries TRBV5-1 and TRBJ1-1; tentative D call: TRBD1 (5 bases). Per the germline V gene, CDR1 is SGHRS and CDR2 is YFSETQ. The ends were cut back, 1 base at V and 4 bases at J, with 17 bases in the middle. This CDR3 comprises 16 residues. CDR3 DNA: TGCGCCAGCAGCTTGATGACAAGGGGCGCGAGCACTGAAGCTTTCTTT. The encoded protein is CASSLMTRGASTEAFF.

The chain combines TRBV6-6 with TRBJ1-1; the match to TRBD1 covers 12 bases. CDR1 and CDR2 (germline): MNHNY, SVGAGI (reference sequence). The ends lost 6 bases at V and 4 bases at J; junction bases unmatched: 3. This CDR3 region has 14 residues. As DNA, the CDR3 is TGTGCCAGCAGCGGGACAGGGGGCCCCACTGAAGCTTTCTTT. This translates into CASSGTGGPTEAFF.

The chain recombines TRBV18 with TRBJ1-1; the D is unclear. The V and J ends lost 6 bases and 0 bases respectively, with 8 bases between them. This CDR3 spans 13 amino acids. Germline values: CDR1 KGHSH, CDR2 LQKENI. CDR3 nucleotide sequence: TGTGCCAGCTCCCCGTGGCTGAACACTGAAGCTTTCTTT. Residues: CASSPWLNTEAFF.

The CDR3 coding sequence is TGTGCCAGCTCAGTATCCGGGCGGGAGGAGCAGTACTTC. Protein: CASSVSGREEQYF. The rearrangement joins TRBV18 to TRBJ2-7; 7 nucleotides line up with TRBD2. Looked up from germline, CDR1 is KGHSH and CDR2 is LQKENI. The CDR3 runs to 13 residues. With 5 bases clipped from V and 7 bases from J, the junction kept 8 bases outside the gene matches.

The rearrangement uses TRBV7-7 and TRBJ1-3, with D perhaps TRBD1 (5 bases). Germline V gene sequence: CDR1 SSHAT, CDR2 FNYEAQ (reference sequence). Trimming removed 3 bases from V and 4 bases from J, with 13 bases in between. CDR3 length equals 15 residues. CDR3 residues: CASSLNGGSGNTIYF. The CDR3 DNA sequence: TGTGCCAGCAGCTTGAACGGGGGTTCAGGAAACACCATATATTTT.

V gene TRBV29-1 combines with J gene TRBJ1-1; D is possibly TRBD1 (5 bases). Trimming left V 4 bases short and J 5 bases short, with 20 bases between. The germline gives CDR1 SQVTM, CDR2 ANQGSEA. CDR3 length equals 15 residues. CDR3 DNA: TGCAGCGTTGTGTCTTGGGGGGACCGGAGTACTGAAGCTTTCTTT. This encodes CSVVSWGDRSTEAFF.

This chain connects TRBV5-1 to TRBJ2-1; D is ambiguous. Per the germline V gene, CDR1 is SGHRS and CDR2 is YFSETQ. The CDR3 contains 14 residues. V was clipped by 3 bases and J by 7 bases, with 14 bases between them. CDR3 region: CASSYDLTGNEQFF. The CDR3 DNA sequence: TGCGCCAGCAGCTACGACCTAACCGGGAATGAGCAGTTCTTC.

The chain has TRBV11-3 and TRBJ2-7, with a possible D match to TRBD2 (5 bases). This CDR3 spans 12 amino acids. V gave up 5 bases and J gave up 7 bases, with 12 bases separating them. Germline assignment: CDR1 SGHNT and CDR2 YENEEA. For the CDR3, the DNA is TGTGCCAGCAGCCCCGTGGCGGGTGAGCAGTACTTC. This codes for CASSPVAGEQYF.

This clone occurred a few times. The chain carries TRBV11-2 and TRBJ2-7; D is ambiguous. V was trimmed by 3 bases and J by 1 base, leaving 7 bases between them. Germline lookup yields CDR1 SGHAT and CDR2 FQNNGV. The CDR3 consists of 13 residues. The CDR3 DNA follows: TGTGCCAGCAGCTTGGTCGGTTCCTACGAGCAGTACTTC. It translates to CASSLVGSYEQYF.

The chain combines TRBV5-1 with TRBJ2-7, with D perhaps matching TRBD2 (5 bases). V was clipped by 4 bases and J by 5 bases, with 13 bases between them. Germline CDR1 and CDR2: SGHRS and YFSETQ. The CDR3 covers 13 residues. The CDR3 DNA reads TGCGCCAGCAGCAGAGGGCCTGAGGACGAGCAGTACTTC. As protein: CASSRGPEDEQYF.

This clone was picked up one time. The rearrangement uses TRBV9 and TRBJ2-3; a weak D match, TRBD2 (5 bases). V was pared by 8 bases and J by 4 bases, with 14 bases between. Germline CDR1 is SGDLS and CDR2 is YYNGEE. This CDR3 is 13 amino acids long. The CDR3 bases are TGTGCCAGTACCCTCGGCGGGCCAGATACGCAGTATTTT. This gives the protein CASTLGGPDTQYF.

In DNA, the CDR3 is TGCGCCAGCAGCTCAACAGGGGGCAGAAACGAGCAGTACTTC. Amino acids: CASSSTGGRNEQYF. This chain joins TRBV5-1 and TRBJ2-7; 9 bases are shared with TRBD1. Germline V gives CDR1 SGHRS, CDR2 YFSETQ. Germline trimming cut 3 bases from V and 5 bases from J; bases unmatched to any gene: 6. The CDR3 extends over 14 amino acids.

J is TRBJ1-5 and V is TRBV2; 10 nucleotides agree with TRBD1. This CDR3 is 17 amino acids long. In germline, CDR1 is SNHLY, CDR2 FYNNEI. V lost 3 bases, J lost 5 bases, and 10 bases stayed unmatched. The DNA for the CDR3 is TGTGCCAGCAGTGAGGTCCCGGGACAGGGGTTTGATCAGCCCCAGCATTTT. It codes for CASSEVPGQGFDQPQHF.

V gene TRBV27 combines with J gene TRBJ2-5, with D perhaps TRBD2 (6 bases). The germline V and J ends were trimmed by 5 bases and 5 bases, with 9 bases remaining between them. This CDR3 spans 12 amino acids. The germline CDR1 and CDR2 sequences are MNHEY and SMNVEV (reference sequence). This CDR3 reads CASSAAGETQYF. The CDR3 coding sequence is TGTGCCAGCAGTGCCGCGGGGGAGACCCAGTACTTC.

This rearrangement joins TRBV6-1 to TRBJ2-3; possibly TRBD2 for D (6 bases). The CDR3 runs 16 residues. Germline V gene data show CDR1 as MNHNS and CDR2 as SASEGT. Trimming pared 1 base from V and 0 bases from J, leaving 11 bases between. CDR3 region: CASSEVWGESTDTQYF. The CDR3 DNA sequence: TGTGCCAGCAGTGAAGTGTGGGGGGAAAGCACAGATACGCAGTATTTT.

The gene calls are TRBV7-9 and TRBJ1-2, with TRBD1 as a possible D gene (6 bases). V was cut by 2 bases and J by 2 bases, with 15 bases left in between. The V gene's germline CDR1 is SEHNR and CDR2 FQNEAQ (reference sequence). This CDR3 contains 16 residues. CDR3 DNA sequence: TGTGCCAGCAGCTTAAGGGGGAGTCAGGGGAACTATGGCTACACCTTC. Its translation is CASSLRGSQGNYGYTF. Using reference TRBV7-9 and TRBJ1-2 for the parts outside the CDR3, the full variable domain is DTGVSQNPRHKITKRGQNVTFRCDPISEHNRLYWYRQTLGQGPEFLTYFQNEAQLEKSRLLSDRFSAERPKGSFSTLEIQRTEQGDSAMYLCASSLRGSQGNYGYTFGSGTRLTVV.

The chain links TRBV30 to TRBJ2-2, with 12 bases lining up with TRBD2. CDR1 is GTSNPN and CDR2 is SVGIG in the germline V gene (reference sequence). The CDR3 spans 15 residues. V dropped 5 bases and J dropped 5; count of bases not matched to a gene: 6. CDR3: CAWGGTSGRTGELFF. The CDR3 DNA reads as TGTGCCTGGGGCGGAACTAGCGGGAGGACCGGGGAGCTGTTTTTT.

The gene calls are TRBV5-1 and TRBJ1-1, with TRBD1 matching 10 bases. The CDR3 extends over 15 amino acids. V dropped 4 bases and J dropped 5; count of bases not matched to a gene: 8. Germline CDR1 is SGHRS and CDR2 is YFSETQ. The CDR3, as DNA: TGCGCCAGCAGCGCTAGACAGGGGGCAGGGACTGAAGCTTTCTTT. Translating it yields CASSARQGAGTEAFF. Combining the CDR3 with reference TRBV5-1 and TRBJ1-1 gives the whole variable domain KAGVTQTPRYLIKTRGQQVTLSCSPISGHRSVSWYQQTPGQGLQFLFEYFSETQRNKGNFPGRFSGRQFSNSRSEMNVSTLELGDSALYLCASSARQGAGTEAFFGQGTRLTVV.

V and J are TRBV13 and TRBJ2-7, with 7 bases that match TRBD1. Germline V CDR1 and CDR2: PRHDT, FYEKMQ (reference sequence). The CDR3 has 17 amino acids. Trimming at V came to 3 bases and at J to 3 bases, leaving 14 bases not matched to a gene. The CDR3 is CASSLTGLLSPYYEQYF. The CDR3 coding sequence is TGTGCCAGCAGCTTGACAGGGCTCCTATCGCCCTACTACGAGCAGTACTTC.

V usage is TRBV7-8 and J usage is TRBJ2-3, with 9 positions matching TRBD1. V dropped 5 bases and J dropped 4; count of bases not matched to a gene: 10. The CDR3 length is 16 residues. Germline V gene lookup returns CDR1 SGHVS and CDR2 FQNEAQ. CDR3 DNA sequence: TGTGCCAGCAGCCAATTCGACAGGGGGAGGGCAGATACGCAGTATTTT. This translates into CASSQFDRGRADTQYF.

The chain couples TRBV29-1 to TRBJ1-2, with D perhaps TRBD1 (6 bases). The CDR3 sequence is 13 residues long. V was pared by 5 bases and J by 3 bases, with 13 bases between. CDR1 and CDR2 from the germline V gene are SQVTM and ANQGSEA. CDR3 protein: CSVRSAGDYGYTF. CDR3 sequence (DNA): TGCAGCGTTAGGTCCGCAGGGGACTATGGCTACACCTTC.

The chain couples TRBV18 to TRBJ2-5; no clear D gene. CDR1 and CDR2 from the germline V gene are KGHSH and LQKENI. The V gene lost 2 bases and the J gene lost 7 bases, with 5 bases spanning the gap. This CDR3 contains 11 residues. The CDR3 sequence: CASSPDRTQYF. The CDR3 nucleotides are TGTGCCAGCTCACCAGATAGGACCCAGTACTTC.

CDR3 DNA: TGTGCCAGCAGCCGAACGGGACAGGGGAACTATGGCTACACCTTC. Protein product: CASSRTGQGNYGYTF. This chain uses TRBV7-9 with TRBJ1-2; 10 bases match TRBD1. Germline values: CDR1 SEHNR, CDR2 FQNEAQ (reference sequence). The CDR3 has 15 amino acids. V shed 5 bases, J shed 2 bases, and the junction held 5 bases outside the gene matches.